This entry features one T cell receptor (beta chain) sequence. Its antigen is not known. The data belong to a study of post-analysis software for immune sequencing data. Prepared TCR beta cDNA libraries contained unique molecular identifiers. With roughly 0.9 to 11 million T cells as the source, roughly 500,000 cDNA molecules resulted. Using its own MiXCR run on the PCR reads, TCRdb lists one record per CDR3 protein. The table includes about 820,000 distinct CDR3 sequences, about 57% detected once. Study-wide results and caveats: Patients with multiple sclerosis recorded significantly lower normalized Chao1 diversity than controls, the study found.

What was sequenced was blood. The receptor's source is a girl aged 5 to 17 with multiple sclerosis.

The CDR3 sequence: CSVGPSGMRGEQYF. The CDR3 coding sequence is TGCAGCGTTGGTCCTTCAGGGATGAGGGGCGAGCAGTACTTC. The rearrangement joins TRBV29-1 to TRBJ2-5, with D possibly called TRBD1 or TRBD2 (5 bases each). The J call may not be correct, given that the DNA end is closer to TRBJ2-7. Looked up from germline, CDR1 is SQVTM and CDR2 is ANQGSEA. The CDR3 is 14 residues long.